Here is one TCR beta chain with its context. This sample was included in a study of control samples from healthy donors and cancer patients. CDR3 length: 13 residues. Looked up from germline, CDR1 is LNHDA and CDR2 is SQIVND (reference sequence). Trimming left V 5 bases short and J 2 bases short, with 9 bases between. The repertoire was sequenced with immunoSEQ multiplex PCR; TCRdb's copy has only in-frame clones and lacks some. The sample contains about 47,000 clones, 80% of which appear only once. Sequenced sample: blood. The clonotype comes from an older man in good health. The chain combines TRBV19 with TRBJ2-5, with D tentatively TRBD2 (5 bases). The CDR3 region has the DNA TGTGCCAGTAGTGAGAGGGTTCAAGAGACCCAGTACTTC. Its protein is CASSERVQETQYF. Variable domain in full (rest from reference TRBV19 and TRBJ2-5): DGGITQSPKYLFRKEGQNVTLSCEQNLNHDAMYWYRQDPGQGLRLIYYSQIVNDFQKGDIAEGYSVSREKKESFPLTVTSAQKNPTAFYLCASSERVQETQYFGPGTRLLVL.